The following is a T cell receptor (beta chain) sequence with its context. Its antigen is undetermined. J was trimmed by 13 bases and V by 3 bases; bases with no gene match: 14. CDR3 length: 14 amino acids. Germline loops: CDR1 DFQATT, CDR2 SNEGSKA (reference sequence). The data are from a study of blood T cells in healthy people across ages. Healthy Caucasian individuals from Russia aged about 6 to 100 served as donors. The sample, roughly 9.5 milliliters of peripheral blood, was drawn from each donor. With a J-beta primer mix and a sample-barcoded 5' primer, a second PCR ran 7 to 11 cycles. TCRdb passed the 5' RACE reads through MiXCR, listing each CDR3 protein once. The sample holds about 640,000 distinct CDR3 sequences; roughly 53% are singletons and the top ten take around 37%. Study observations and caveats: Strong correlation linked observed beta diversity and percent naive T cells. Getting older went along with TCR beta diversity per million T cells dropping roughly linearly.

The rearrangement links TRBV20-1 to TRBJ2-1; TRBD2 agrees at 8 bases. Material for sequencing was blood. The clonotype comes from a man between 60 and 75 years old in good health. CDR3 residues: CSASSGANQETQFF. As DNA, the CDR3 is TGCAGTGCTAGTAGCGGGGCTAACCAAGAGACCCAGTTCTTC.